The rows below give T cell receptor beta chains drawn from one sample of a study of blood T cell repertoires in COVID-19. The data were produced by immunoSEQ multiplex PCR, yet TCRdb's version contains in-frame clones alone and is incomplete. The sample includes over 20,000 clones, 80% to 90% of them seen just once. The sample was peripheral blood. The receptor source for this set is a human donor in a cohort sampled during active COVID-19. CDR3s include the opening cysteine and the closing phenylalanine or tryptophan. D genes are given only for firm matches. Where a row states a size, it is once, few, many or the class of an expanded clone; other rows omit it.

V: TRBV12-5
size: .
D: TRBD1
J: TRBJ1-2
CDR3: CASVRGQGNGYTF
DNA: TGTGCTAGTGTCCGAGGACAGGGGAACGGCTACACCTTC

V: TRBV5-1
size: .
D: TRBD2
J: TRBJ2-3
CDR3: CASSSGGWGTDTQYF
DNA: TGCGCCAGCAGCTCGGGGGGTTGGGGCACAGATACGCAGTATTTT

V: TRBV6-5
size: .
D: .
J: TRBJ2-2
CDR3: CASIRDIANTGELFF
DNA: TGTGCCAGCATTCGGGACATAGCTAACACCGGGGAGCTGTTTTTT

V: TRBV7-9
size: few
D: TRBD2
J: TRBJ2-2
CDR3: CASSPGGINTGELFF
DNA: TGTGCCAGCAGTCCCGGGGGGATTAACACCGGGGAGCTGTTTTTT

V: TRBV10-3
size: .
D: .
J: TRBJ1-5
CDR3: CAISGRGGDQPQHF
DNA: TGTGCCATCAGTGGAAGGGGAGGGGACCAGCCCCAGCATTTT

V: TRBV6-5
size: .
D: .
J: TRBJ2-1
CDR3: CASTPRRGLGQFF
DNA: TGTGCCAGCACCCCTCGCAGGGGCTTGGGGCAGTTCTTC

V: TRBV7-6
size: once
D: TRBD1
J: TRBJ2-1
CDR3: CASSLEGTESQFF
DNA: TGTGCCAGCAGCTTAGAGGGGACAGAGTCGCAGTTCTTC

V: TRBV4-3
size: .
D: .
J: TRBJ1-1
CDR3: CASSQVYGEAGNTEAFF
DNA: TGCGCCAGCAGCCAAGTTTACGGGGAAGCGGGGAACACTGAAGCTTTCTTT

V: TRBV6-6
size: .
D: .
J: TRBJ2-7
CDR3: CASSSAGQTYEQYF
DNA: TGTGCCAGCAGTTCCGCGGGACAGACCTACGAGCAGTACTTC

V: TRBV11-3
size: .
D: TRBD1
J: TRBJ2-6
CDR3: CASSRTGAGANVLTF
DNA: TGTGCCAGCAGCAGGACAGGGGCTGGGGCCAACGTCCTGACTTTC

V: TRBV5-1
size: .
D: .
J: TRBJ2-7
CDR3: CASSSDSYYEQYF
DNA: TGCGCCAGCAGCTCGGACAGCTACTACGAGCAGTACTTC

V: TRBV28
size: .
D: .
J: TRBJ1-5
CDR3: CASRLGGSNQPQHF
DNA: TGTGCCAGCAGGTTGGGGGGAAGCAATCAGCCCCAGCATTTT

V: TRBV9
size: .
D: .
J: TRBJ2-2
CDR3: CASSAYPMTSPSGELFF
DNA: TGTGCCAGCAGCGCTTACCCGATGACAAGCCCATCCGGGGAGCTGTTTTTT

V: TRBV25-1
size: once
D: TRBD1
J: TRBJ2-7
CDR3: CASSREGQVPSYEQYF
DNA: TGTGCCAGCAGCCGAGAAGGACAGGTTCCGTCCTACGAGCAGTACTTC

V: TRBV25-1
size: few
D: TRBD1
J: TRBJ1-6
CDR3: CASSESRDSNSPLHF
DNA: TGTGCCAGCAGTGAATCCAGGGACAGTAATTCACCCCTCCACTTT

V: TRBV6-1
size: .
D: .
J: TRBJ1-1
CDR3: CASSEALRGRRAFF
DNA: TGTGCCAGCAGTGAAGCGCTTCGAGGGAGGCGAGCTTTCTTT

V: TRBV28
size: .
D: TRBD2
J: TRBJ2-6
CDR3: CASSLFGGEVGANVLTF
DNA: TGTGCCAGCAGTTTATTCGGGGGGGAGGTGGGGGCCAACGTCCTGACTTTC

V: TRBV28
size: .
D: TRBD2
J: TRBJ2-2
CDR3: CASSGNAGGRSPGELFF
DNA: TGTGCCAGCAGCGGAAACGCGGGGGGCCGCTCCCCCGGGGAGCTGTTTTTT

V: TRBV30
size: .
D: .
J: TRBJ1-6
CDR3: CAWRVGGADNNSPLHF
DNA: TGTGCCTGGAGGGTTGGCGGTGCTGATAATAATTCACCCCTCCACTTT

V: TRBV6-5
size: .
D: .
J: TRBJ2-7
CDR3: CATRPQGDQQYF
DNA: TGTGCCACAAGGCCCCAGGGCGATCAGCAGTACTTC

V: TRBV11-3
size: .
D: TRBD1
J: TRBJ2-4
CDR3: CASSFQGTGVEAWGKNIQYF
DNA: TGTGCCAGCAGCTTCCAGGGGACAGGCGTGGAGGCGTGGGGCAAAAACATTCAGTACTTC

V: TRBV9
size: .
D: TRBD2
J: TRBJ2-5
CDR3: CASSLGRGETQYF
DNA: TGTGCCAGCAGTCTGGGGAGGGGAGAGACCCAGTACTTC

V: TRBV28
size: .
D: TRBD1
J: TRBJ2-7
CDR3: CASSSPRGLYEQYF
DNA: TGTGCCAGCAGTTCACCCAGGGGGCTATACGAGCAGTACTTC

V: TRBV6-5
size: few
D: TRBD1
J: TRBJ1-1
CDR3: CASTGGGTEAFF
DNA: TGTGCCAGTACAGGGGGCGGCACTGAAGCTTTCTTT

V: TRBV4-1
size: few
D: .
J: TRBJ1-1
CDR3: CASSRPRANTEAFF
DNA: TGCGCCAGCAGCCGCCCAAGAGCGAACACTGAAGCTTTCTTT

V: TRBV27
size: .
D: .
J: TRBJ1-6
CDR3: CASSLTPGSSYNSPLHF
DNA: TGTGCCAGCAGTTTAACTCCGGGGAGCTCCTATAATTCACCCCTCCACTTT

V: TRBV5-4
size: .
D: .
J: TRBJ2-7
CDR3: CASSSERLYEQYF
DNA: TGTGCCAGCAGCTCAGAGCGGCTTTACGAGCAGTACTTC

V: TRBV7-9
size: .
D: TRBD2
J: TRBJ2-5
CDR3: CASSSRLKAGGRLPETQYF
DNA: TGTGCCAGCAGCTCTCGGCTAAAAGCGGGGGGCCGACTCCCAGAGACCCAGTACTTC

V: TRBV28
size: .
D: .
J: TRBJ1-5
CDR3: CASSLNTGTSQPQHF
DNA: TGTGCCAGCAGTTTAAATACGGGAACAAGTCAGCCCCAGCATTTT

V: TRBV6-2/TRBV6-3
size: once
D: .
J: TRBJ2-2
CDR3: CASSLIQGTLSTGELFF
DNA: TGTGCCAGCAGTCTTATACAGGGGACTCTATCCACCGGGGAGCTGTTTTTT

V: TRBV6-1
size: .
D: .
J: TRBJ2-2
CDR3: CASSESWGAGELFF
DNA: TGTGCCAGCAGTGAGAGTTGGGGGGCCGGGGAGCTGTTTTTT

V: TRBV7-9
size: .
D: .
J: TRBJ2-5
CDR3: CASSYRDSEQETQYF
DNA: TGTGCCAGCAGCTACCGAGACAGCGAGCAAGAGACCCAGTACTTC

V: TRBV6-4
size: .
D: .
J: TRBJ1-5
CDR3: CASSDSIGQPQHF
DNA: TGTGCCAGCAGTGACTCGATCGGTCAGCCCCAGCATTTT

V: TRBV7-2
size: .
D: TRBD2
J: TRBJ2-1
CDR3: CASSLVGLAMYEQFF
DNA: TGTGCCAGCAGCTTAGTGGGACTAGCGATGTATGAGCAGTTCTTC